This T cell receptor (beta chain) was documented in a study of T cells in Graves' hyperthyroidism and ophthalmopathy. Amplification of TCR beta CDR3 regions was performed using RNA transcripts as template. Initially, a first-round RT-PCR of the TCR CDR3 employed the HTBI primer set. MiXCR, applied by TCRdb to the multiplex PCR reads, yields one record per CDR3 protein. The data hold roughly 400,000 distinct CDR3 sequences, with over 13% observed a single time. This clonotype appeared many times. The V gene end was trimmed by 1 base and the J gene end by 5 bases; junction bases not matched to a gene: 14. The CDR3 extends over 18 amino acids. Germline CDR1 and CDR2: LGHDT and YNNKEL (reference sequence).

Sequenced input: blood. The chain has TRBV3-1 and TRBJ2-5; 9 positions match TRBD2. The sequence derives from a man aged 50 or older with Graves' ophthalmopathy. CDR3 residues: CASSQGALAGGSLETQYF. The CDR3 DNA is TGTGCCAGCAGCCAAGGGGCTCTGGCGGGAGGGTCATTGGAGACCCAGTACTTC.